The 29 T cell receptor beta chains reported below all come from one sample, sequenced in a study of cytomegalovirus exposure and HLA in healthy donors. PCR involved 60 Vbeta and 13 Jbeta primers. The data were produced by immunoSEQ multiplex PCR, yet TCRdb's version contains in-frame clones alone and is incomplete. The data contain tens of thousands of clones, 80% to 90% of them singletons. The sequencing input was PBMCs. These TCRs come from a man younger than 30 in good health and CMV-seronegative.

V usage is TRBV29-1 and J usage is TRBJ2-1; 8 nucleotides align to TRBD1. Germline V gene sequence: CDR1 SQVTM, CDR2 ANQGSEA. The CDR3 has 13 residues. V shed 7 bases, J shed 3 bases, and the junction held 5 bases outside the gene matches. The CDR3 nucleotides are TGCAGCGCCCGGGACAGGTTCTACAATGAGCAGTTCTTC. It encodes CSARDRFYNEQFF.

The chain uses TRBV9 and TRBJ2-7; 13 bases are a match to TRBD2. Germline V gene data show CDR1 as SGDLS and CDR2 as YYNGEE. The V gene end was trimmed by 4 bases and the J gene end by 5 bases; junction bases not matched to a gene: 12. This CDR3 is built from 17 residues. The CDR3 bases are TGTGCCAGCAGCTCGCATCCATGGACTAGCGGGAGTGACGAGCAGTACTTC. This sequence encodes CASSSHPWTSGSDEQYF.

The V gene is TRBV6-6, the J gene TRBJ2-1; 7 bases are a match to TRBD2. Trimming took 9 bases from V and 8 from J; bases not matched to a gene: 7. This CDR3 contains 12 residues. Germline V gene sequence: CDR1 MNHNY, CDR2 SVGAGI (reference sequence). The CDR3 reads CASGEGRYEQFF. The CDR3 nucleotides read TGTGCCAGTGGGGAGGGCCGGTATGAGCAGTTCTTC.

The chain joins TRBV6-5 to TRBJ1-1; D uncertain. The V and J ends lost 0 bases and 1 base respectively, with 3 bases between them. This CDR3 region has 13 residues. Per germline, CDR1 MNHEY and CDR2 SVGAGI. The CDR3 loop is CASSYSANTEAFF. The DNA of the CDR3 is TGTGCCAGCAGTTACTCGGCGAACACTGAAGCTTTCTTT.

V usage is TRBV6-1 and J usage is TRBJ1-1; perhaps TRBD1 as D (6 bases). The CDR3 contains 12 residues. CDR1 and CDR2 (germline): MNHNS, SASEGT. V was pared by 4 bases and J by 9 bases, with 12 bases between. CDR3 protein: CASSGGPPQAFF. CDR3 nucleotide sequence: TGTGCCAGCAGTGGGGGGCCGCCTCAAGCTTTCTTT.

The V call is TRBV15, the J call TRBJ1-6; weak D call: TRBD1 (6 bases). The germline V gene encodes CDR1 LNHNV and CDR2 YYDKDF (reference sequence). The CDR3 runs to 13 residues. Deletions cut 2 bases from V and 9 bases from J, with 8 bases between. The CDR3 reads CATSRQGSSPLHF. DNA for the CDR3: TGTGCCACCAGCAGACAGGGGAGTTCACCCCTCCACTTT.

V is TRBV9 and J is TRBJ2-1; TRBD2 might be the D (6 bases). CDR1 is SGDLS, CDR2 YYNGEE, per germline. The length of the CDR3 is 15 residues. Trimming removed 0 bases at V and 4 bases at J, with 11 bases between. The CDR3 bases are TGTGCCAGCAGCGTAGTGGTTAGCGGATACAATGAGCAGTTCTTC. Its protein is CASSVVVSGYNEQFF.

The chain employs TRBV7-2 and TRBJ2-7; D is possibly TRBD2 (5 bases). The germline CDR1 and CDR2 sequences are SGHTA and FQGNSA. This CDR3 spans 14 amino acids. V lost 3 bases and J 3 bases, leaving 12 bases between the germline ends. The CDR3 protein is CASSFGGSIYEQYF. The CDR3 DNA reads as TGTGCCAGCAGCTTTGGAGGCAGCATCTACGAGCAGTACTTC.

The rearrangement uses TRBV9 and TRBJ2-3, with a weak D call TRBD2 (5 bases). CDR3 length: 16 residues. Germline V CDR1 and CDR2: SGDLS, YYNGEE. V lost 0 bases and J 3 bases, leaving 14 bases between the germline ends. CDR3 in amino acids: CASSVGARTGTDTQYF. CDR3 DNA: TGTGCCAGCAGCGTAGGGGCCCGTACGGGAACAGATACGCAGTATTTT.

This chain connects TRBV5-1 to TRBJ1-2; weak D call: TRBD1 (5 bases). This CDR3 has 15 amino acids. The germline CDR1 and CDR2 sequences are SGHRS and YFSETQ. Trimming removed 0 bases at V and 7 bases at J, with 16 bases between. CDR3 region: CASSLERQGNGGYTF. The CDR3 nucleotides read TGCGCCAGCAGCTTGGAGCGTCAGGGTAACGGTGGCTACACCTTC.

The rearrangement joins TRBV9 to TRBJ2-1; 15 bases align to TRBD2. The germline CDR1 and CDR2 sequences are SGDLS and YYNGEE. The CDR3 totals 18 residues. V shed 3 bases, J shed 4 bases, and the junction held 8 bases outside the gene matches. The CDR3 region is CASSARTSGRASYNEQFF. The CDR3 bases are TGTGCCAGCAGCGCCCGGACTAGCGGGAGGGCATCGTACAATGAGCAGTTCTTC.

The chain joins TRBV30 to TRBJ1-5; 9 bases align to TRBD1. V shed 3 bases, J shed 2 bases, and the junction held 5 bases outside the gene matches. Germline V lookup: CDR1 GTSNPN, CDR2 SVGIG (reference sequence). This CDR3 is 15 amino acids long. DNA for the CDR3: TGTGCCTGGAGCAACGACAGGGGGGGCAATCAGCCCCAGCATTTT. It specifies CAWSNDRGGNQPQHF.

CDR3 protein: CASSLALQGAAGYTF. CDR3 nucleotides: TGTGCCAGCAGCTTAGCACTACAGGGGGCCGCTGGCTACACCTTC. The V gene is TRBV7-9, the J gene TRBJ1-2; 9 bases agree with TRBD1. The V gene's germline CDR1 is SEHNR and CDR2 FQNEAQ (reference sequence). V lost 0 bases and J lost 7; bases outside the gene matches: 6. The CDR3 sequence is 15 residues long.

The chain combines TRBV28 with TRBJ2-3; possibly TRBD2 for D (5 bases). Germline CDR1 and CDR2: MDHEN and SYDVKM. The V end lost 3 bases, the J end lost 6 bases, and 22 bases lay between the germline ends. This CDR3 spans 17 amino acids. DNA for the CDR3: TGTGCCAGCAGTTTCGGATCCCGTGGCGGGCTGTTGGATACGCAGTATTTT. Protein sequence: CASSFGSRGGLLDTQYF.

The chain joins TRBV18 to TRBJ2-7; weak D call: TRBD2 (6 bases). V lost 2 bases to trimming and J lost 5 bases, with 13 bases between them. CDR1 KGHSH and CDR2 LQKENI come from the germline V gene. The CDR3 sequence is 14 residues long. The CDR3 DNA follows: TGTGCCAGCTCACCAGGAGTATCGGGGGACGAGCAGTACTTC. It is translated as CASSPGVSGDEQYF.

This sequence joins TRBV11-3 and TRBJ2-1; 10 bases match TRBD2. Germline CDR1 reads SGHNT; CDR2 reads YENEEA. This CDR3 is built from 17 residues. Trimming cost V 0 bases and J 6 bases; bases outside gene matches: 8. The CDR3 protein is CASSLDPSGSGVNEQFF. CDR3 nucleotide sequence: TGTGCCAGCAGCTTAGACCCTAGCGGGAGTGGTGTCAATGAGCAGTTCTTC.

The V and J genes are TRBV19 and TRBJ1-2; D is possibly TRBD1 (6 bases). Per germline, CDR1 LNHDA and CDR2 SQIVND (reference sequence). CDR3 length: 16 amino acids. Trimming pared 2 bases from V and 8 bases from J, leaving 21 bases between. The CDR3 spells CASSIPRTETPYGYTF. CDR3 in DNA: TGTGCCAGTAGTATACCCAGGACAGAAACTCCCTACGGCTACACCTTC.

The rearrangement uses TRBV5-6 and TRBJ1-2; 7 bases map to TRBD1. The CDR3 is made up of 15 amino acids. Germline CDR1 and CDR2: SGHDT and YYEEEE. Unmatched junction bases numbered 10, after V lost 4 bases and J lost 4 bases. CDR3 amino acids: CASSAKQGNSYGYTF. DNA for the CDR3: TGTGCCAGCAGCGCCAAACAGGGGAATAGCTATGGCTACACCTTC.

The gene calls are TRBV2 and TRBJ1-1; D gene unclear. With 7 bases removed from V and 1 base from J, the gap between germline ends came to 16 bases. CDR1 and CDR2 (germline): SNHLY, FYNNEI. The CDR3 has 15 residues. CDR3 loop: CASIRRQAKNTEAFF. In nucleotides, the CDR3 is TGTGCCAGCATCAGAAGGCAGGCAAAGAACACTGAAGCTTTCTTT.

The rearrangement uses TRBV28 and TRBJ2-1; 8 bases match TRBD2. The CDR3 extends over 15 amino acids. V was clipped by 8 bases and J by 4 bases; unmatched bases: 10. Germline-derived CDR1 and CDR2 are MDHEN and SYDVKM. DNA of the CDR3: TGTGCCAGCGCCGGCGCGGGACTAGGTTACAATGAGCAGTTCTTC. Its translation: CASAGAGLGYNEQFF. Full variable domain (outside the CDR3, taken from reference TRBV28 and TRBJ2-1): DVKVTQSSRYLVKRTGEKVFLECVQDMDHENMFWYRQDPGLGLRLIYFSYDVKMKEKGDIPEGYSVSREKKERFSLILESASTNQTSMYLCASAGAGLGYNEQFFGPGTRLTVL.

The chain joins TRBV6-1 to TRBJ2-7, with D possibly TRBD2 on 5 matching bases. The CDR3 consists of 18 residues. Trimming removed 0 bases at V and 3 bases at J, with 21 bases between. Germline values: CDR1 MNHNS, CDR2 SASEGT. CDR3 DNA sequence: TGTGCCAGCAGTGAAGCGGGAACCTCTCGGGGTAGAAGCTACGAGCAGTACTTC. This translates into CASSEAGTSRGRSYEQYF.

V is TRBV2 and J is TRBJ2-1, with D uncertain. The CDR3 spans 16 residues. V was shortened by 8 bases and J by 1 base, with 18 bases between the two germline ends. The germline V gene encodes CDR1 SNHLY and CDR2 FYNNEI. CDR3 amino acids: CASLISVPLSYNEQFF. CDR3 nucleotide sequence: TGTGCCAGCTTGATTTCAGTGCCGTTATCCTACAATGAGCAGTTCTTC.

V usage is TRBV29-1 and J usage is TRBJ1-1; D is unclear. This CDR3 spans 14 amino acids. The germline CDR1 and CDR2 sequences are SQVTM and ANQGSEA. Trimming pared 4 bases from V and 2 bases from J, leaving 14 bases between. The CDR3 region is CSVGSPRINTEAFF. DNA for the CDR3: TGCAGCGTTGGCTCACCCAGAATTAACACTGAAGCTTTCTTT.

In its sample, this clone was seen once. This chain connects TRBV25-1 to TRBJ2-5, with 8 bases aligning to TRBD1. The assigned J gene may be wrong: the sequence end matches TRBJ2-7 better. Looked up from germline, CDR1 is MGHDK and CDR2 is SYGVNS. This CDR3 is built from 17 residues. CDR3 DNA: TGTGCCAGCAGTGAAGGGAGGATAGAGACAGGGGTGTACGAGCAGTACTTC. Translated: CASSEGRIETGVYEQYF.

The V call is TRBV7-2, the J call TRBJ2-5; TRBD1 agrees at 9 bases. The CDR3 length is 16 residues. Germline assignment: CDR1 SGHTA and CDR2 FQGNSA. V lost 0 bases to trimming and J lost 2 bases; unmatched junction nucleotides: 4. The CDR3 region has the DNA TGTGCCAGCAGCTTAGCGTGGGGACAGGGACAAGAGACCCAGTACTTC. This codes for CASSLAWGQGQETQYF.

This chain joins TRBV29-1 and TRBJ2-1; perhaps TRBD2 as D (5 bases). Between the trimmed V and J ends, which lost 0 bases and 3 bases, there was a span of 21 bases. CDR1 is SQVTM and CDR2 is ANQGSEA in the germline V gene. The length of the CDR3 is 18 residues. Here the CDR3 DNA reads TGCAGCGTTGAAGACGCCCCTTCGAGCGGCGGAATCTACAATGAGCAGTTCTTC. This translates into CSVEDAPSSGGIYNEQFF.

The J gene is TRBJ1-2, the V gene TRBV27, with 7 bases lining up with TRBD1. The CDR3 consists of 15 residues. Trimming removed 5 bases from V and 5 bases from J; junction bases left unmatched: 11. The germline V gene has CDR1 MNHEY and CDR2 SMNVEV (reference sequence). The CDR3 DNA is TGTGCCAGCAGTGACCTACAGGGGAAAGCTTATGGCTACACCTTC. Translation gives CASSDLQGKAYGYTF.

This clone appeared once. The rearrangement joins TRBV5-4 to TRBJ1-2; 10 bases align to TRBD1. Germline CDR1 and CDR2: SGHNT and YYREEE (reference sequence). The CDR3 consists of 14 residues. The ends lost 2 bases at V and 12 bases at J; junction bases unmatched: 10. CDR3: CASSFVTGGRDNTF. In nucleotides, the CDR3 is TGTGCCAGCAGCTTCGTGACAGGGGGCCGAGATAACACCTTC.

The chain has TRBV27 and TRBJ1-1; 7 bases align to TRBD1. CDR3 size: 14 residues. Per germline, CDR1 MNHEY and CDR2 SMNVEV (reference sequence). The V gene end was trimmed by 4 bases and the J gene end by 6 bases; junction bases not matched to a gene: 8. The CDR3 spells CASSWVQGLAEAFF. DNA of the CDR3: TGTGCCAGCAGTTGGGTACAGGGGCTCGCTGAAGCTTTCTTT.